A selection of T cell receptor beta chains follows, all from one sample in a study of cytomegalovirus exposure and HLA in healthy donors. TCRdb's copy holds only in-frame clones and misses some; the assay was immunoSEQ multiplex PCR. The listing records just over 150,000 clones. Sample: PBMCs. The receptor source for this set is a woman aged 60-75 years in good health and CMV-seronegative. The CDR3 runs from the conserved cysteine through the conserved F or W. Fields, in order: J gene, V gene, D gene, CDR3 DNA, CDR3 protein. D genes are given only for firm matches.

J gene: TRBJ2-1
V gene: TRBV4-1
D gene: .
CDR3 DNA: TGCGCCAGCAGCCAAGGCTCGGGGAGCTCCTACAATGAGCAGTTCTTC
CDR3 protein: CASSQGSGSSYNEQFF

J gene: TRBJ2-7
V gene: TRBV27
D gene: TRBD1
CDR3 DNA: TGTGCCAGCAGTCTCGACAGGGGCTCCTACGAGCAGTACTTC
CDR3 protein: CASSLDRGSYEQYF

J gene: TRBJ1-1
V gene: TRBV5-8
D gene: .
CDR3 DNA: TGTGCCAGCAGCTCTTTATCCACTGAAGCTTTCTTT
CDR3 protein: CASSSLSTEAFF

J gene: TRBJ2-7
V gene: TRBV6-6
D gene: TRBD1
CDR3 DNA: TGTGCCAGCAGTTACTCGTCAGGGGGCGGCCACGAGCAGTACTTC
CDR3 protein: CASSYSSGGGHEQYF

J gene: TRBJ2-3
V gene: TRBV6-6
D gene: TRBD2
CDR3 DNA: TGTGCCAGCAGTTACTCAGCGGGAGGCACAGATACGCAGTATTTT
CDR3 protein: CASSYSAGGTDTQYF

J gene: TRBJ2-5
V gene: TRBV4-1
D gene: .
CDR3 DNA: TGCGCCAGCAGCCTTAGAGGACAAACGTTAGAGACCCAGTACTTC
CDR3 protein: CASSLRGQTLETQYF

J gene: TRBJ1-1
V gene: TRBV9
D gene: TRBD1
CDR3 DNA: TGTGCCAGCAGCCTATCGCGGACAGGGGGCTTGGGCACTGAAGCTTTCTTT
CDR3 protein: CASSLSRTGGLGTEAFF

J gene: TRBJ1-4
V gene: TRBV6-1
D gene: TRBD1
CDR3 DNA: TGTGCCAGCAGTGATCCGGGACAGGGGAGAGAAAAACTGTTTTTT
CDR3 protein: CASSDPGQGREKLFF

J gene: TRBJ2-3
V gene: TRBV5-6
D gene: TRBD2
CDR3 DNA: TGTGCCAGCAGCTCCGAGGGCGGGAGAGCAGATACGCAGTATTTT
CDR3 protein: CASSSEGGRADTQYF

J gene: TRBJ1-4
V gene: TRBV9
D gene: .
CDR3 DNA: TGTGCCAGCAGCGAGGGCCCCATGGGACATGCTGGGGGAGAACTGTTTTTT
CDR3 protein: CASSEGPMGHAGGELFF

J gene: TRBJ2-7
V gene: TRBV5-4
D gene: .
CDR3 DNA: TGTGCCAGCAGCTTTGGACAGAGCTACGAGCAGTACTTC
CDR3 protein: CASSFGQSYEQYF

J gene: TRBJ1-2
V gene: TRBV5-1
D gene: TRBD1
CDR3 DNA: TGCGCCAGCAGCTCGGACAGGAAGGGCGACTATGGCTACACCTTC
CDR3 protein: CASSSDRKGDYGYTF

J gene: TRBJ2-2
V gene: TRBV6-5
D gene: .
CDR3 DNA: TGTGCCAGCAGTTACTCTTTCGGGAGTGGTAACGGGGAGCTGTTTTTT
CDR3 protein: CASSYSFGSGNGELFF

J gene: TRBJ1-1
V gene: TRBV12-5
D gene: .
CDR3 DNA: TGTGCTAGTGGTTTGGGCCGAGGCACTGAAGCTTTCTTT
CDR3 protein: CASGLGRGTEAFF

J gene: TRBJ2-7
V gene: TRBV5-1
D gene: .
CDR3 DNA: TGCGCCAGCAGCTCAATCGGGTCCGCCTACGAGCAGTACTTC
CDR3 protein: CASSSIGSAYEQYF

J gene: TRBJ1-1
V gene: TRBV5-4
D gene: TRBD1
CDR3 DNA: TGTGCCAGCAGCTTGCAACTCGGAGGGGGCGAGGCTGAAGCTTTCTTT
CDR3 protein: CASSLQLGGGEAEAFF

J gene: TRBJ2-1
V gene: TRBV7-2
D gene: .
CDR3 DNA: TGTGCCAGCAGCTCGGGACTCCGCAATGAGCAGTTCTTC
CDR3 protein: CASSSGLRNEQFF

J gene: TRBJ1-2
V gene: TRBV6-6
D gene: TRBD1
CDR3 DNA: TGTGCCAGCAGCTCTGGGACAGGGGAATATGGCTACACCTTC
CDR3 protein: CASSSGTGEYGYTF

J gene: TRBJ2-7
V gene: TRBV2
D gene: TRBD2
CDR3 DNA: TGTGCCAGCAGGGGCGGGAGATACGAGCAGTACTTC
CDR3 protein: CASRGGRYEQYF

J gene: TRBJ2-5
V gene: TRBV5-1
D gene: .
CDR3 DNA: TGCGCCAGCAGCCTTCTTGAGACCCAGTACTTC
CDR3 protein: CASSLLETQYF

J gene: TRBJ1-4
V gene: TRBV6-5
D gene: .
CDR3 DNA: TGTGCCAGCAGTTACTCTGAGTACAATGAAAAACTGTTTTTT
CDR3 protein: CASSYSEYNEKLFF

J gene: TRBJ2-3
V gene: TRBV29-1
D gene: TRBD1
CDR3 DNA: TGCAGCGCCGGGTGGGACAGTTACACAGATACGCAGTATTTT
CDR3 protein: CSAGWDSYTDTQYF

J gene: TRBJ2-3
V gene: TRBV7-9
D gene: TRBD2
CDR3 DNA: TGTGCCAGCAGCTTAATGTCTAGCGGAGATACGCAGTATTTT
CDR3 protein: CASSLMSSGDTQYF

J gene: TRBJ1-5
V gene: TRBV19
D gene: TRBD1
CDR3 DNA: TGTGCCAGTAGTATAGATCGGGACAGGGGCTCCAATCAGCCCCAGCATTTT
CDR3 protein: CASSIDRDRGSNQPQHF

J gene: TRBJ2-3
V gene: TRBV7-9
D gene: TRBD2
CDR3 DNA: TGTGCCAGCCGACTAGCGGGAGTAGGGGATACGCAGTATTTT
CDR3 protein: CASRLAGVGDTQYF

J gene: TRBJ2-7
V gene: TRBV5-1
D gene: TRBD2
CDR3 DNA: TGCGCCAGCAGCCCCCGGGTAGCGGGAGTTAGCGAGCAGTACTTC
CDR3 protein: CASSPRVAGVSEQYF

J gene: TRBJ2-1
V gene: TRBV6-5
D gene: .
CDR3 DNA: TGTGCCAGCAGTTCGGGGTGGCACAATGAGCAGTTCTTC
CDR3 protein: CASSSGWHNEQFF

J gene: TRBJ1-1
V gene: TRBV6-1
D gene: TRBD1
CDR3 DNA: TGTGCCAGCAGTGCCCAGGGGGAAACTGAAGCTTTCTTT
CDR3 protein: CASSAQGETEAFF

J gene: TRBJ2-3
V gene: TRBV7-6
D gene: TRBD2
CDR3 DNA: TGTGCCAGCAGCTTAGGGCCTCAGCGGGGGGTATCAGATACGCAGTATTTT
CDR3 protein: CASSLGPQRGVSDTQYF

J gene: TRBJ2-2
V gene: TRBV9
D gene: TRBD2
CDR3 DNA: TGTGCCAGCAGCGTAGTGGATCCTAGCGGGAATTCGAAGGGGGAGCTGTTTTTT
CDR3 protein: CASSVVDPSGNSKGELFF

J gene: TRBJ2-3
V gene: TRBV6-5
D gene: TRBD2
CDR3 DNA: TGTGCCAGCAGGCAACTAGCGGGGGGTCCAGATACGCAGTATTTT
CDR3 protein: CASRQLAGGPDTQYF

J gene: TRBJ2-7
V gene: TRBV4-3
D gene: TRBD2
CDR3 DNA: TGCGCCAGCAGCCAAGATGCCCAGCGGGGGTCCTACGAGCAGTACTTC
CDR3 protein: CASSQDAQRGSYEQYF

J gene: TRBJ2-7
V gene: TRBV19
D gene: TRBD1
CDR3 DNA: TGTGCCAGTAGTACGACAGGGAGTCGCTACGAGCAGTACTTC
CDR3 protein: CASSTTGSRYEQYF

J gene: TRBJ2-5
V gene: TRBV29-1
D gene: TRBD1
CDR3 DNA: TGCAGCGCGACAGGGGGCGCGGAGACCCAGTACTTC
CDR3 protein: CSATGGAETQYF